A single sample gave rise to the 29 T cell receptor beta chains below, sequenced in a study of Ad26.COV2.S vaccination and SARS-CoV-2 variants. Treatment in this sample: roughly 18 received Ad26.COV2.S at low or high dose, single or two shots; 5 received placebo; per-sample allocation not given. Sampling occurred on day 63 after the first vaccine or placebo injection. Sequencing used immunoSEQ multiplex PCR; TCRdb keeps in-frame clones, though not all of them. The repertoire holds about 350,000 clones, with approximately 85% as singletons. The sample consisted of peripheral blood, taken in a trial of Ad26.COV2.S vaccine versus placebo. The receptor source for this set is a person aged 18-65 years who received the Ad26.COV2.S COVID-19 vaccine or a placebo.

The chain uses TRBV10-3 and TRBJ2-7, with D uncertain. Per germline, CDR1 ENHRY and CDR2 SYGVKD. This CDR3 region has 15 residues. Trimming took off 0 bases at V and 3 bases at J, with 12 bases between the two ends. The DNA for the CDR3 is TGTGCCATCAGTGAGTCCGGGCAGGCCAACTACGAGCAGTACTTC. Residues: CAISESGQANYEQYF.

This clone has more than one count but fewer than ten. V gene TRBV6-5 combines with J gene TRBJ2-2; 10 bases match TRBD1. The germline V gene encodes CDR1 MNHEY and CDR2 SVGAGI. With 6 bases clipped from V and 6 bases from J, the junction kept 4 bases outside the gene matches. The CDR3 sequence is 14 residues long. In DNA form, the CDR3 reads TGTGCCAGCAGAATCGGACAGGGGGCCGGGGAGCTGTTTTTT. Protein product: CASRIGQGAGELFF.

V gene TRBV20-1 combines with J gene TRBJ2-7; a weak D match, TRBD2 (6 bases). This CDR3 is built from 11 residues. CDR1 DFQATT and CDR2 SNEGSKA come from the germline V gene (reference sequence). V lost 3 bases and J lost 4, with 7 bases in between. The CDR3 region has the DNA TGCAGTGCTAGCCGGGGGTACGAGCAGTACTTC. This codes for CSASRGYEQYF.

The chain couples TRBV6-1 to TRBJ1-5; no reliable D call. Trimming removed 1 base from V and 7 bases from J, with 14 bases in between. The CDR3 consists of 15 residues. Germline lookup yields CDR1 MNHNS and CDR2 SASEGT. CDR3 sequence (DNA): TGTGCCAGCAGTGAAGGCGCGAGGGATACCCAGCCCCAGCATTTT. This sequence encodes CASSEGARDTQPQHF.

This sequence joins TRBV4-3 and TRBJ1-2; TRBD1 aligns across 9 bases. CDR1 LGHNA and CDR2 YSLEER come from the germline V gene. V was clipped by 2 bases and J by 6 bases; unmatched bases: 4. The CDR3 is 14 residues long. This chain's CDR3 is CASSQRDRVDGYTF. The CDR3 nucleotides are TGCGCCAGCAGCCAAAGGGACAGGGTGGATGGCTACACCTTC.

The CDR3 DNA reads TGTGCCACCAGCAGGGGACTAGCGGAGAACAATGAGCAGTTCTTC. Translation gives CATSRGLAENNEQFF. The gene calls are TRBV15 and TRBJ2-1, with 11 bases fitting TRBD2. The junction had 3 bases not matched to a gene; V was cut back by 3 bases and J by 5 bases. This CDR3 is 15 amino acids long. Germline CDR1 LNHNV, CDR2 YYDKDF (reference sequence).

The gene calls are TRBV28 and TRBJ1-1, with D perhaps TRBD1 (5 bases). V lost 6 bases to trimming and J lost 11 bases, with 13 bases between them. This CDR3 is built from 11 residues. CDR1 and CDR2 from the germline V gene are MDHEN and SYDVKM. CDR3 protein: CASRNRRGAFF. In nucleotides, the CDR3 is TGTGCCAGCAGAAACAGGAGGGGCGCTTTCTTT.

The chain links TRBV18 to TRBJ1-5, with D hard to call. CDR3 length: 17 amino acids. V was shortened by 4 bases and J by 1 base, with 17 bases between the two germline ends. Per germline, CDR1 KGHSH and CDR2 LQKENI. CDR3 sequence reads: CASSRGLPGSSNQPQHF. As DNA, the CDR3 is TGTGCCAGCTCACGCGGCTTACCGGGAAGCAGCAATCAGCCCCAGCATTTT.

This clone was counted once. The gene calls are TRBV2 and TRBJ2-5, with 7 bases that match TRBD1. The germline V gene has CDR1 SNHLY and CDR2 FYNNEI. Unmatched junction bases numbered 4, after V lost 2 bases and J lost 1 base. The CDR3 extends over 15 amino acids. The CDR3 region is CASSETGATQETQYF. In nucleotides, the CDR3 is TGTGCCAGCAGTGAAACAGGGGCCACCCAAGAGACCCAGTACTTC.

This clone occurred many times. This rearrangement joins TRBV7-9 to TRBJ1-4; TRBD1 might be the D (5 bases). Trimming stripped 11 bases from V and 5 bases from J, with 15 bases between. There are 13 residues in the CDR3. Germline V gene sequence: CDR1 SEHNR, CDR2 FQNEAQ (reference sequence). The CDR3 region has the DNA TGTGCCGGGGGGACGGGTAAAAATGAAAAACTGTTTTTT. Its protein is CAGGTGKNEKLFF. The full variable domain, rest sourced from reference TRBV7-9 and TRBJ1-4, is DTGVSQNPRHKITKRGQNVTFRCDPISEHNRLYWYRQTLGQGPEFLTYFQNEAQLEKSRLLSDRFSAERPKGSFSTLEIQRTEQGDSAMYLCAGGTGKNEKLFFGSGTQLSVL.

This clone was detected only a few times. The chain combines TRBV5-1 with TRBJ1-2; D unclear. Between the trimmed V and J ends, which lost 3 bases and 7 bases, there was a span of 16 bases. Germline V gene sequence: CDR1 SGHRS, CDR2 YFSETQ. The CDR3 consists of 14 residues. This CDR3 is CASSSTLLGGGYTF. In DNA form, the CDR3 reads TGCGCCAGCAGCTCGACCCTGTTAGGCGGTGGCTACACCTTC.

DNA of the CDR3: TGTGCCATCAGTGGATGGCAACACTCCTACGAGCAGTACTTC. This translates into CAISGWQHSYEQYF. The chain carries TRBV10-3 and TRBJ2-7; no clear D gene. The CDR3 loop spans 14 amino acids. Deletions cut 4 bases from V and 0 bases from J, with 10 bases between. Germline lookup yields CDR1 ENHRY and CDR2 SYGVKD.

The chain combines TRBV9 with TRBJ2-2, with D possibly matching TRBD2 (6 bases). The V and J ends lost 2 bases and 1 base respectively, with 12 bases between them. The V gene's germline CDR1 is SGDLS and CDR2 YYNGEE. The CDR3 has 16 residues. The CDR3 region has the DNA TGTGCCAGCAGCGTGGGCGGGATGCTGAACACCGGGGAGCTGTTTTTT. Its translation is CASSVGGMLNTGELFF.

CDR3 amino acids: CASTGPSNYGYTF. In DNA form, the CDR3 reads TGTGCCAGCACGGGGCCCTCTAACTATGGCTACACCTTC. V is TRBV2 and J is TRBJ1-2, with D possibly matching TRBD1 (5 bases). The CDR3 has 13 amino acids. With 7 bases removed from V and 0 bases from J, the gap between germline ends came to 9 bases. Germline V gene lookup returns CDR1 SNHLY and CDR2 FYNNEI.

CDR3 bases: TGTGCCAGCAGCTTTTCAAAGCGGTTAATTCAAGAGACCCAGTACTTC. Its translation: CASSFSKRLIQETQYF. The gene calls are TRBV7-2 and TRBJ2-5; possibly TRBD2 for D (5 bases). Between the trimmed V and J ends, which lost 3 bases and 2 bases, there was a span of 16 bases. Germline V lookup: CDR1 SGHTA, CDR2 FQGNSA. The CDR3 has 16 residues.

The chain recombines TRBV4-1 with TRBJ2-7; TRBD1 is a possible D gene (6 bases). Germline CDR1 and CDR2: MGHRA and YSYEKL. The germline V and J ends were trimmed by 0 bases and 2 bases, with 11 bases remaining between them. The CDR3 is 15 residues long. The DNA of the CDR3 is TGCGCCAGCAGCCAAGATAGGGGGTTGCCCTACGAGCAGTACTTC. It translates to CASSQDRGLPYEQYF.

This clone has only one observation. Here the CDR3 DNA reads TGTGCCAGCAGCACCCCCCGGTGGGGGGTAAACTATGGCTACACCTTC. Its protein is CASSTPRWGVNYGYTF. V and J are TRBV11-2 and TRBJ1-2; D is perhaps TRBD1 (5 bases). Per the germline V gene, CDR1 is SGHAT and CDR2 is FQNNGV. The CDR3 extends over 16 amino acids. V was cut by 5 bases and J by 2 bases, with 18 bases left in between.

V and J are TRBV30 and TRBJ1-2, with D possibly TRBD1 on 5 matching bases. The CDR3 contains 15 residues. Deletions cut 0 bases from V and 7 bases from J, with 18 bases between. Germline V CDR1 and CDR2: GTSNPN, SVGIG (reference sequence). CDR3 region: CAWSVQAGVIRGYTF. For the CDR3, the DNA is TGTGCCTGGAGTGTACAGGCAGGAGTCATCCGTGGCTACACCTTC.

This clone was seen a handful of times. The V gene is TRBV7-2, the J gene TRBJ2-7, with D tentatively TRBD2 (5 bases). The germline V and J ends were trimmed by 9 bases and 5 bases, with 20 bases remaining between them. The CDR3 consists of 14 residues. Germline V CDR1 and CDR2: SGHTA, FQGNSA. CDR3 in amino acids: CASSTAGAPNEQYF. Here the CDR3 DNA reads TGTGCCAGTTCGACGGCGGGCGCCCCTAACGAGCAGTACTTC.

The chain has TRBV5-6 and TRBJ2-1, with TRBD2 identical over 12 bases. The CDR3 contains 15 residues. V lost 0 bases and J lost 9; bases outside the gene matches: 4. Germline-derived CDR1 and CDR2 are SGHDT and YYEEEE. CDR3 loop: CASSLALLAGGEQFF. Written as DNA, the CDR3 is TGTGCCAGCAGCTTGGCCTTACTAGCGGGAGGTGAGCAGTTCTTC.

The genes are TRBV7-8 and TRBJ1-5, with D possibly matching TRBD1 (5 bases). The CDR3 has 16 residues. V gave up 3 bases and J gave up 0 bases, with 12 bases separating them. Germline V CDR1 and CDR2: SGHVS, FQNEAQ. CDR3: CASSFSTANSNQPQHF. The CDR3 DNA follows: TGTGCCAGCAGCTTTTCGACAGCTAATAGCAATCAGCCCCAGCATTTT.

The chain carries TRBV5-1 and TRBJ1-4, with 8 bases matching TRBD1. The CDR3 loop spans 15 amino acids. CDR1 and CDR2 (germline): SGHRS, YFSETQ. V dropped 4 bases and J dropped 7; count of bases not matched to a gene: 9. Here the CDR3 DNA reads TGCGCCAGCAGCGAGGGGGGGACAGGCAGTGAAAAACTGTTTTTT. As protein: CASSEGGTGSEKLFF.

The V gene is TRBV29-1, the J gene TRBJ1-3, with unresolved D. Trimming shortened V by 3 bases and J by 3 bases, and 3 bases separated the two germline ends. In germline, CDR1 is SQVTM, CDR2 ANQGSEA. This CDR3 has 11 amino acids. The CDR3, as DNA: TGCAGCGTTGAGATTGGAAACACCATATATTTT. Translation gives CSVEIGNTIYF.

The rearrangement uses TRBV9 and TRBJ2-5, with TRBD1 matching over 7 bases. V trimming: 3 bases; J trimming: 3 bases; junction bases outside the gene matches: 8. The germline gives CDR1 SGDLS, CDR2 YYNGEE. The CDR3 is made up of 15 amino acids. The CDR3 is CASSASRDREETQYF. CDR3 nucleotides: TGTGCCAGCAGCGCGTCCCGGGACAGAGAAGAGACCCAGTACTTC.

The rearrangement links TRBV2 to TRBJ2-5, with 8 bases lining up with TRBD2. Germline loops: CDR1 SNHLY, CDR2 FYNNEI. J was trimmed by 1 base and V by 8 bases; bases with no gene match: 3. The CDR3 extends over 13 amino acids. The CDR3 region is CASSLAVQETQYF. CDR3 nucleotide sequence: TGTGCCAGCTCACTAGCGGTCCAAGAGACCCAGTACTTC.

The rearrangement links TRBV7-9 to TRBJ2-3; 7 bases agree with TRBD2. V lost 5 bases to trimming and J lost 4 bases; unmatched junction nucleotides: 3. The germline gives CDR1 SEHNR, CDR2 FQNEAQ (reference sequence). This CDR3 is 13 amino acids long. The CDR3 sequence: CASSPGGADTQYF. CDR3 coding DNA: TGTGCCAGCAGCCCTGGGGGGGCAGATACGCAGTATTTT.

The chain combines TRBV4-3 with TRBJ1-6; a possible D gene is TRBD1 (5 bases). Germline V gene lookup returns CDR1 LGHNA and CDR2 YSLEER. This CDR3 has 12 residues. V was shortened by 5 bases and J by 9 bases, with 8 bases between the two germline ends. CDR3 amino acids: CASSGGGSPLHF. CDR3 coding DNA: TGCGCCAGCAGCGGGGGGGGTTCACCCCTCCACTTT.

The CDR3 sequence: CASSLVVRVNTEAFF. The CDR3 DNA reads as TGTGCCAGCAGCTTAGTTGTGAGGGTGAACACTGAAGCTTTCTTT. The chain is built from TRBV11-2 and TRBJ1-1, with D unresolved. Germline V gene lookup returns CDR1 SGHAT and CDR2 FQNNGV. V was shortened by 1 base and J by 0 bases, with 9 bases between the two germline ends. This CDR3 spans 15 amino acids.

The chain carries TRBV7-2 and TRBJ2-7; 7 bases match TRBD1. Trimming removed 5 bases from V and 3 bases from J; junction bases left unmatched: 4. Germline V gene data show CDR1 as SGHTA and CDR2 as FQGNSA. This CDR3 is 13 amino acids long. The chain's CDR3 is CASSKTGDYEQYF. Here the CDR3 DNA reads TGTGCCAGCAGCAAAACAGGGGACTACGAGCAGTACTTC.